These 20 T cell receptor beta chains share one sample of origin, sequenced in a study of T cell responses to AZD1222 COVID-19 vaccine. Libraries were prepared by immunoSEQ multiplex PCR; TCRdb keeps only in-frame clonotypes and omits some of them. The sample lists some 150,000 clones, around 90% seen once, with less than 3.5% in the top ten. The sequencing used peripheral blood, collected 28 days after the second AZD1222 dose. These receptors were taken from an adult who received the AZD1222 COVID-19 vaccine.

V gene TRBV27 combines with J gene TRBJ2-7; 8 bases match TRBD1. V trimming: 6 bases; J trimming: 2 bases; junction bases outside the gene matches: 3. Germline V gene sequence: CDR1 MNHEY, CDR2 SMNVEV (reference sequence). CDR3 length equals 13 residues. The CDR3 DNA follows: TGTGCCAGCAGCGGACAGGGTCCCTACGAGCAGTACTTC. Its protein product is CASSGQGPYEQYF.

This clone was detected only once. The DNA of the CDR3 is TGTGCCAGCACGGAGGCATCAGGGCCCCAGCATTTT. This translates into CASTEASGPQHF. The chain links TRBV2 to TRBJ1-5; D remains ambiguous. CDR3 length: 12 amino acids. V lost 7 bases to trimming and J lost 9 bases, with 13 bases between them. Germline V gives CDR1 SNHLY, CDR2 FYNNEI.

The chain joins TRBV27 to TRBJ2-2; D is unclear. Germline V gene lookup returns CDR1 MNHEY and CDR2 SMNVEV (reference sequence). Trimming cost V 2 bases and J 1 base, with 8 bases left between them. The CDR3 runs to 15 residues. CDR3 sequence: CASSLILQNTGELFF. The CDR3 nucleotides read TGTGCCAGCAGTTTAATACTACAGAACACCGGGGAGCTGTTTTTT.

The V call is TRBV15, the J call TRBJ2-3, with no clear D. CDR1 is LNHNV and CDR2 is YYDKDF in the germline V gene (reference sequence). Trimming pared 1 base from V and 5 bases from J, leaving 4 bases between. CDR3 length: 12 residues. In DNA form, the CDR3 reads TGTGCCACCAGCAGAGTAGGAGATACGCAGTATTTT. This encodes CATSRVGDTQYF.

The CDR3 DNA reads as TGTGCCAGCAGTGACGGGGGTACCTACGAGCAGTACTTC. This gives the protein CASSDGGTYEQYF. The chain has TRBV6-4 and TRBJ2-7; D may be TRBD1 or TRBD2 (5 bases each). There are 13 residues in the CDR3. The V end lost 2 bases, the J end lost 2 bases, and 7 bases lay between the germline ends. CDR1 and CDR2 (germline): MRHNA, SNTAGT.

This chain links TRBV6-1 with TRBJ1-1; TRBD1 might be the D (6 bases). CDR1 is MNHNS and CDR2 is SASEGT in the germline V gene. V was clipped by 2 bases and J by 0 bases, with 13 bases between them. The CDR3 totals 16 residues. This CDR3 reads CASSERGGFMNTEAFF. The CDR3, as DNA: TGTGCCAGCAGTGAACGAGGGGGGTTCATGAACACTGAAGCTTTCTTT.

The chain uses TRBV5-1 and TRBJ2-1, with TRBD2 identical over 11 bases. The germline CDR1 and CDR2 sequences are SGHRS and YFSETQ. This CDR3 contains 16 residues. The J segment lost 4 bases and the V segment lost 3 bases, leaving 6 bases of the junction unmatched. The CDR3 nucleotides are TGCGCCAGCAGCTCAGCCGGGACTAGCGGATACAATGAGCAGTTCTTC. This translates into CASSSAGTSGYNEQFF.

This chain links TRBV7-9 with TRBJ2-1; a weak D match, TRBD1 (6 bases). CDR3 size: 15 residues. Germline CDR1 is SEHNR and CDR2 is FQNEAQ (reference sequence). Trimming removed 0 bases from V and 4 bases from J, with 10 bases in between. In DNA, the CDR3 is TGTGCCAGCAGCTTAGCCCCCGGACAGTACAATGAGCAGTTCTTC. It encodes CASSLAPGQYNEQFF.

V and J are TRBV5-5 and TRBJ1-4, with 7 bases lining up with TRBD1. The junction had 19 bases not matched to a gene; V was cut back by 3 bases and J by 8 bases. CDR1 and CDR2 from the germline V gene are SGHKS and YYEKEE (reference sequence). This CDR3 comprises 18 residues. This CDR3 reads CASSSDGTERSSSEKLFF. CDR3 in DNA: TGTGCCAGCAGCTCGGACGGGACAGAACGCTCCTCGTCCGAAAAACTGTTTTTT.

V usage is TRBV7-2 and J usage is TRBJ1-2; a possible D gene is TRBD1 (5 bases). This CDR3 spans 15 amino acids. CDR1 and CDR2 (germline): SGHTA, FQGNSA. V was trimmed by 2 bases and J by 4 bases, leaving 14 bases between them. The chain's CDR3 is CASSLKGEGGYGYTF. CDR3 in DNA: TGTGCCAGCAGCTTAAAAGGGGAGGGCGGCTATGGCTACACCTTC.

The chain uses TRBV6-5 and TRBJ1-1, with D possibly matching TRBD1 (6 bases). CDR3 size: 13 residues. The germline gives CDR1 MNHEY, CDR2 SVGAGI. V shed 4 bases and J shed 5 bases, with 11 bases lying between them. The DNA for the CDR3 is TGTGCCAGCAGTTCAACAGGGCGGACTGAAGCTTTCTTT. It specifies CASSSTGRTEAFF.

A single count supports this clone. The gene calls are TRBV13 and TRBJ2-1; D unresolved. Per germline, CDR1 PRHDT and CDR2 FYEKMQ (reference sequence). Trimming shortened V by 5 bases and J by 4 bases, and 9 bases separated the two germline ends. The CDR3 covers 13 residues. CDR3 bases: TGTGCCAGCAGCACCACCCTATACAATGAGCAGTTCTTC. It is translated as CASSTTLYNEQFF.

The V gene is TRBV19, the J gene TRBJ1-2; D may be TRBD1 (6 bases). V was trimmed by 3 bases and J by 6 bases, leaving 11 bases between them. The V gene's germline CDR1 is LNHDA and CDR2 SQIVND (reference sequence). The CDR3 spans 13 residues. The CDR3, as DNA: TGTGCCAGTAGTATCCCAGGGGTGGATGGCTACACCTTC. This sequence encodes CASSIPGVDGYTF.

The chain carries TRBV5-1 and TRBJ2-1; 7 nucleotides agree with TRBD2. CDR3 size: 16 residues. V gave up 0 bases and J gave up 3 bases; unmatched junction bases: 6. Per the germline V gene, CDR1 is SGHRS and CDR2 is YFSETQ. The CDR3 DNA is TGCGCCAGCAGCTTGGCCGCGGCTAGCGGCTACAATGAGCAGTTCTTC. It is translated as CASSLAAASGYNEQFF.

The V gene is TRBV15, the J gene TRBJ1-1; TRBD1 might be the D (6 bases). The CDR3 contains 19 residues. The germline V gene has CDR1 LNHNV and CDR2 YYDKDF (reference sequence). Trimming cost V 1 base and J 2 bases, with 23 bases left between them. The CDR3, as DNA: TGTGCCACCAGCAGAGGCGCCGTTTTGGGGGGGGCCTTAAACACTGAAGCTTTCTTT. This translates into CATSRGAVLGGALNTEAFF.

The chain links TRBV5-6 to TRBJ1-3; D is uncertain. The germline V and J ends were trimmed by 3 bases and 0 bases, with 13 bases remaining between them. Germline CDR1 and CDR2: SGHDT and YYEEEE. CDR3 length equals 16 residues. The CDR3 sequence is CASSWGAGYSGNTIYF. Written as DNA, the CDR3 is TGTGCCAGCAGCTGGGGAGCGGGGTACTCTGGAAACACCATATATTTT.

CDR3: CASSLAPGGFGQPQHF. The CDR3 nucleotides are TGTGCCAGCAGCTTAGCACCAGGGGGCTTCGGCCAGCCCCAGCATTTT. The chain joins TRBV7-9 to TRBJ1-5; TRBD1 matches at 8 bases. V lost 0 bases, J lost 7 bases, and 8 bases stayed unmatched. Germline loops: CDR1 SEHNR, CDR2 FQNEAQ (reference sequence). The CDR3 is 16 amino acids.

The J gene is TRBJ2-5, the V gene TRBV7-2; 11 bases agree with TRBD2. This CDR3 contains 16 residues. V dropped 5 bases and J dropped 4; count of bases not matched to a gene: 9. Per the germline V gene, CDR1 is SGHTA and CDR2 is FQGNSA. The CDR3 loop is CASSPRLAGTSETQYF. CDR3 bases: TGTGCCAGCAGCCCTCGACTAGCGGGAACCTCAGAGACCCAGTACTTC.

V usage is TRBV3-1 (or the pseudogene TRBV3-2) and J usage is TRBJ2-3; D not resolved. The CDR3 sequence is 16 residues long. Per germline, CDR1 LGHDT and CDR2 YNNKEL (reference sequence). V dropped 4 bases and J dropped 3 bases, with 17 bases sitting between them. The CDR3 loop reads CASSPTALTSTDTQYF. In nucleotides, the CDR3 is TGTGCCAGCAGCCCGACCGCGTTAACCTCGACAGATACGCAGTATTTT.

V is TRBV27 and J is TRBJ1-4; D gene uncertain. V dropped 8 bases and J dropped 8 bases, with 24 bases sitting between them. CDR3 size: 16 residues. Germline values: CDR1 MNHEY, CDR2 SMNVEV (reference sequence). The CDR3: CASANLRAALGEKLFF. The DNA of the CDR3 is TGTGCCAGCGCTAATCTCCGGGCCGCCCTGGGGGAAAAACTGTTTTTT.